These 5 T cell receptor beta chains were sequenced from one sample in a study of Graves' ophthalmopathy and Graves' hyperthyroidism. Researchers took RNA transcripts and amplified TCR beta CDR3 regions from them. RT-PCR in the first round used HTBI primers; a second-round multiplex PCR followed. TCRdb redid the calling of the multiplex PCR reads with MiXCR, one entry per CDR3 protein. Altogether over a million distinct CDR3 sequences are present, about 38% being singletons, with the ten largest covering roughly 11%. Sample: peripheral blood or thyroid tissue (not recorded which). The origin of the receptors is an adult man with Graves' hyperthyroidism.

The chain carries TRBV5-4 and TRBJ2-5; 8 bases map to TRBD1. This CDR3 has 15 residues. V shed 4 bases, J shed 3 bases, and the junction held 8 bases outside the gene matches. Germline V gene lookup returns CDR1 SGHNT and CDR2 YYREEE (reference sequence). The CDR3 region has the DNA TGTGCCAGCAGCGCGACACAGGGGGAAAAAGAGACCCAGTACTTC. Translation: CASSATQGEKETQYF.

This clonotype came up many times. The genes are TRBV5-5 and TRBJ1-5, with D perhaps matching TRBD1 (5 bases). Trimming pared 0 bases from V and 1 base from J, leaving 11 bases between. CDR1 is SGHKS and CDR2 is YYEKEE in the germline V gene (reference sequence). The CDR3 loop spans 16 amino acids. This CDR3 reads CASSLARGMSNQPQHF. In nucleotides, the CDR3 is TGTGCCAGCAGCTTGGCTCGGGGGATGAGCAATCAGCCCCAGCATTTT.

This rearrangement joins TRBV29-1 to TRBJ2-7; D unclear. V was shortened by 7 bases and J by 6 bases, with 16 bases between the two germline ends. Looked up from germline, CDR1 is SQVTM and CDR2 is ANQGSEA. This CDR3 is built from 12 residues. The CDR3 loop is CSGYMDPSEQYF. CDR3 coding DNA: TGCAGCGGATACATGGACCCCAGCGAGCAGTACTTC.

This clonotype was counted at least ten times. V and J are TRBV7-2 and TRBJ2-5, with unresolved D. The CDR3 runs 8 residues. Germline lookup yields CDR1 SGHTA and CDR2 FQGNSA. The ends were cut back, 5 bases at V and 9 bases at J, with 1 base in the middle. CDR3 region: CASSPQYF. The CDR3 coding sequence is TGTGCCAGCAGCCCCCAGTACTTC.

There are a few counts of this clonotype. The genes are TRBV6-2 or TRBV6-3 and TRBJ2-7, with D maybe TRBD2 (6 bases). Trimming pared 6 bases from V and 7 bases from J, leaving 13 bases between. Germline V gene lookup returns CDR1 MNHEY and CDR2 SVGEGT. The CDR3 consists of 12 residues. This chain's CDR3 is CASRPGRGEQYF. CDR3 coding DNA: TGTGCCAGCAGGCCCGGACGGGGGGAGCAGTACTTC.